Presented here are 29 T cell receptor beta chains from one specimen sequenced in a study of blood T cell repertoires in COVID-19. Sequenced by immunoSEQ multiplex PCR; TCRdb stores in-frame clones only, minus some. The table records about 250,000 clones, 70% to 80% of them present only once. Sequencing was carried out using peripheral blood. Every receptor here comes from an elderly woman with acute or convalescent COVID-19.

V usage is TRBV19 and J usage is TRBJ1-5; 8 bases match TRBD1. The CDR3 loop spans 15 amino acids. The germline gives CDR1 LNHDA, CDR2 SQIVND (reference sequence). V trimming: 7 bases; J trimming: 5 bases; junction bases outside the gene matches: 10. DNA for the CDR3: TGTGCCAGTACTTCTGGGAACAGGGGGTATCAGCCCCAGCATTTT. Its translation: CASTSGNRGYQPQHF.

This clone occurred once. The chain has TRBV5-6 and TRBJ2-2; 9 bases map to TRBD2. The CDR3 consists of 18 residues. Per germline, CDR1 SGHDT and CDR2 YYEEEE. The V segment lost 4 bases and the J segment 4 bases; nucleotides outside the gene matches: 14. For the CDR3, the DNA is TGTGCCAGCAGCCGCCTAGCGGGGAGTTTGGAAGCCACCGGGGAGCTGTTTTTT. Protein product: CASSRLAGSLEATGELFF.

The V and J genes are TRBV5-4 and TRBJ2-1; 10 nucleotides line up with TRBD1. This CDR3 is built from 14 residues. V gave up 4 bases and J gave up 8 bases; unmatched junction bases: 6. Germline-derived CDR1 and CDR2 are SGHNT and YYREEE (reference sequence). The CDR3 reads CASSPDRGVDEQFF. CDR3 DNA sequence: TGTGCCAGCAGCCCGGACAGGGGGGTCGATGAGCAGTTCTTC.

This sequence joins TRBV2 and TRBJ1-1; D perhaps matches TRBD1 (6 bases). The CDR3 has 15 amino acids. Trimming removed 1 base at V and 5 bases at J, with 14 bases between. CDR1 SNHLY and CDR2 FYNNEI come from the germline V gene. CDR3 DNA: TGTGCCAGCAGTGAAGGCGGGGGGGCAGGGACTGAAGCTTTCTTT. It encodes CASSEGGGAGTEAFF. The full variable domain, completed using reference TRBV2 and TRBJ1-1, is EPEVTQTPSHQVTQMGQEVILRCVPISNHLYFYWYRQILGQKVEFLVSFYNNEISEKSEIFDDQFSVERPDGSNFTLKIRSTKLEDSAMYFCASSEGGGAGTEAFFGQGTRLTVV.

The chain combines TRBV14 with TRBJ2-1; TRBD2 aligns across 9 bases. The junction had 6 bases not matched to a gene; V was cut back by 1 base and J by 8 bases. This CDR3 region has 15 residues. Germline CDR1 and CDR2: SGHDN and FVKESK. For the CDR3, the DNA is TGTGCCAGCAGCCAAGGTGGGCTAGCGGGGTATGAGCAGTTCTTC. As protein: CASSQGGLAGYEQFF.

The chain uses TRBV4-1 and TRBJ2-2; 9 bases fit TRBD2. The CDR3 extends over 14 amino acids. The junction had 2 bases not matched to a gene; V was cut back by 3 bases and J by 6 bases. From germline, CDR1 is MGHRA and CDR2 YSYEKL. CDR3 protein: CASSQGLASGELFF. The CDR3 DNA reads as TGCGCCAGCAGCCAGGGACTAGCTTCCGGGGAGCTGTTTTTT.

The V and J genes are TRBV7-9 and TRBJ2-7, with no clear D. The CDR3 covers 19 residues. V was trimmed by 5 bases and J by 3 bases, leaving 29 bases between them. Germline V lookup: CDR1 SEHNR, CDR2 FQNEAQ (reference sequence). In nucleotides, the CDR3 is TGTGCCAGCAGCACAGACATCTTAGGCCCAGGCATCGGTCTCTACGAGCAGTACTTC. Translated: CASSTDILGPGIGLYEQYF.

This clone was seen a few times. This sequence joins TRBV9 and TRBJ1-3, with 10 bases aligning to TRBD1. After removal of 0 bases from V and 0 bases from J, the junction contained 6 bases not matched to a gene. Per germline, CDR1 SGDLS and CDR2 YYNGEE. The length of the CDR3 is 18 residues. CDR3 nucleotide sequence: TGTGCCAGCAGCGTAGGGGCGGGACAGGGGACCTCTGGAAACACCATATATTTT. Translated, it gives CASSVGAGQGTSGNTIYF.

The chain uses TRBV5-1 and TRBJ1-1; a weak D match, TRBD1 (6 bases). The CDR3 sequence is 13 residues long. Germline lookup yields CDR1 SGHRS and CDR2 YFSETQ. The V end lost 3 bases, the J end lost 5 bases, and 11 bases lay between the germline ends. CDR3 amino acids: CASSYRVGTEAFF. CDR3 in DNA: TGCGCCAGCAGCTACAGGGTAGGTACTGAAGCTTTCTTT. The variable domain in full, completed from reference TRBV5-1 and TRBJ1-1, reads KAGVTQTPRYLIKTRGQQVTLSCSPISGHRSVSWYQQTPGQGLQFLFEYFSETQRNKGNFPGRFSGRQFSNSRSEMNVSTLELGDSALYLCASSYRVGTEAFFGQGTRLTVV.

The rearrangement links TRBV5-5 to TRBJ2-5; TRBD2 aligns across 8 bases. V lost 4 bases to trimming and J lost 5 bases; unmatched junction nucleotides: 7. The CDR3 is 14 residues long. Germline CDR1 is SGHKS and CDR2 is YYEKEE (reference sequence). CDR3 protein: CASSPPPGGETQYF. The CDR3 nucleotides read TGTGCCAGCAGCCCCCCCCCGGGGGGGGAGACCCAGTACTTC. Complete variable domain (other parts from reference TRBV5-5 and TRBJ2-5): DAGVTQSPTHLIKTRGQQVTLRCSPISGHKSVSWYQQVLGQGPQFIFQYYEKEERGRGNFPDRFSARQFPNYSSELNVNALLLGDSALYLCASSPPPGGETQYFGPGTRLLVL.

This chain joins TRBV20-1 and TRBJ1-1; 11 bases are a match to TRBD1. Germline V gene lookup returns CDR1 DFQATT and CDR2 SNEGSKA (reference sequence). The V and J ends lost 3 bases and 5 bases, in that order; junction bases with no gene match: 14. This CDR3 is 17 amino acids long. In DNA form, the CDR3 reads TGCAGTGCTAGTCTTATTGGGTTCCGGGACAGGGGGACTGAAGCTTTCTTT. This gives the protein CSASLIGFRDRGTEAFF.

The rearrangement joins TRBV4-1 to TRBJ1-2; D is perhaps TRBD1 (5 bases). Trimming pared 0 bases from V and 4 bases from J, leaving 9 bases between. CDR1 and CDR2 (germline): MGHRA, YSYEKL. This CDR3 is 14 amino acids long. The CDR3 bases are TGCGCCAGCAGCCAAGATGTAGACAGCTATGGCTACACCTTC. Amino acids: CASSQDVDSYGYTF.

This clone was picked up one time. The V and J genes are TRBV18 and TRBJ2-3, with 10 bases matching TRBD1. CDR3 size: 15 residues. Germline V CDR1 and CDR2: KGHSH, LQKENI. With V trimmed by 2 bases and J by 4 bases, 3 bases remained unmatched. The CDR3 region is CASSPGTGVSDTQYF. In nucleotides, the CDR3 is TGTGCCAGCTCACCAGGGACAGGGGTATCAGATACGCAGTATTTT.

The J gene is TRBJ2-7, the V gene TRBV12-5; weak D call: TRBD2 (6 bases). The V gene lost 5 bases and the J gene lost 2 bases, with 13 bases spanning the gap. CDR1 and CDR2 (germline): LGHNT, FRNRAP. The CDR3 runs to 14 residues. The chain's CDR3 is CASGGGGLPYEQYF. The CDR3, as DNA: TGTGCTAGTGGTGGAGGCGGACTACCCTACGAGCAGTACTTC. The full variable domain, its missing parts supplied by reference TRBV12-5 and TRBJ2-7, is DARVTQTPRHKVTEMGQEVTMRCQPILGHNTVFWYRQTMMQGLELLAYFRNRAPLDDSGMPKDRFSAEMPDATLATLKIQPSEPRDSAVYFCASGGGGLPYEQYFGPGTRLTVT.

The V call is TRBV4-1, the J call TRBJ1-4, with D possibly being TRBD1 (5 bases). Germline V gene data show CDR1 as MGHRA and CDR2 as YSYEKL. Trimming stripped 4 bases from V and 8 bases from J, with 23 bases between. CDR3 length: 17 amino acids. This CDR3 reads CASSPVQQAILREKLFF. Here the CDR3 DNA reads TGCGCCAGCAGCCCAGTCCAACAGGCAATTCTGAGAGAAAAACTGTTTTTT.

This clone was counted a few times. The rearrangement joins TRBV19 to TRBJ1-4; 7 bases line up with TRBD1. Unmatched junction bases numbered 3, after V lost 3 bases and J lost 14 bases. CDR1 and CDR2 from the germline V gene are LNHDA and SQIVND (reference sequence). CDR3 length equals 11 residues. In DNA form, the CDR3 reads TGTGCCAGTAGTATTTCAGGGGGGCTGTTTTTT. This gives the protein CASSISGGLFF.

The sample holds one count of this clone. The J gene is TRBJ1-2, the V gene TRBV12-5, with 7 bases that match TRBD1. The CDR3 runs 16 residues. Germline V gene lookup returns CDR1 LGHNT and CDR2 FRNRAP. The V segment lost 1 base and the J segment 4 bases; nucleotides outside the gene matches: 9. The CDR3, as DNA: TGTGCTAGTGGTTTGGCACCCGTTGGGACAGCCTATGGCTACACCTTC. Translating it yields CASGLAPVGTAYGYTF.

The genes are TRBV18 and TRBJ1-2, with 8 bases aligning to TRBD1. CDR1 and CDR2 from the germline V gene are KGHSH and LQKENI. After removal of 1 base from V and 2 bases from J, the junction contained 3 bases not matched to a gene. CDR3 length: 15 amino acids. CDR3 in amino acids: CASSPQDRANYGYTF. The CDR3 DNA reads as TGTGCCAGCTCACCACAGGACAGGGCGAACTATGGCTACACCTTC.

The J gene is TRBJ2-3, the V gene TRBV27; D is possibly TRBD2 (6 bases). The CDR3 has 16 residues. Trimming shortened V by 2 bases and J by 0 bases, and 12 bases separated the two germline ends. CDR1 is MNHEY, CDR2 SMNVEV, per germline (reference sequence). In DNA, the CDR3 is TGTGCCAGCAGTTTAGTGACACGGGGGAGCACAGATACGCAGTATTTT. Translated: CASSLVTRGSTDTQYF.

This clone came up a few times. The chain couples TRBV6-6 to TRBJ1-2, with D perhaps TRBD1 (6 bases). This CDR3 spans 13 amino acids. V dropped 7 bases and J dropped 8 bases, with 17 bases sitting between them. Germline V gene lookup returns CDR1 MNHNY and CDR2 SVGAGI (reference sequence). The CDR3 coding sequence is TGTGCCAGCACCCCAAGGGAAGGGGGAGGCTACACCTTC. The encoded protein is CASTPREGGGYTF.

This chain links TRBV19 with TRBJ1-1, with 8 nucleotides matching TRBD1. The germline V gene has CDR1 LNHDA and CDR2 SQIVND (reference sequence). This CDR3 has 15 residues. The V gene end was trimmed by 7 bases and the J gene end by 3 bases; junction bases not matched to a gene: 10. As DNA, the CDR3 is TGTGCCAGTACCTCTGGCAGGACAGGGTACACTGAAGCTTTCTTT. Protein sequence: CASTSGRTGYTEAFF.

The rearrangement joins TRBV5-1 to TRBJ2-5; 10 bases are shared with TRBD2. Germline trimming cut 3 bases from V and 2 bases from J; bases unmatched to any gene: 4. The CDR3 has 15 residues. Germline V gene sequence: CDR1 SGHRS, CDR2 YFSETQ. DNA for the CDR3: TGCGCCAGCAGCTCCAGCGGGGGGGCGCAAGAGACCCAGTACTTC. It is translated as CASSSSGGAQETQYF.

V usage is TRBV4-2 and J usage is TRBJ2-3, with D perhaps TRBD2 (6 bases). This CDR3 region has 15 residues. Trimming stripped 1 base from V and 4 bases from J, with 12 bases between. In germline, CDR1 is LGHNA, CDR2 YNFKEQ. The CDR3 loop is CASSQGPGEADTQYF. CDR3 DNA: TGTGCCAGCAGCCAAGGACCGGGGGAGGCAGATACGCAGTATTTT.

The chain joins TRBV6-6 to TRBJ1-4, with D unclear. The CDR3 loop spans 15 amino acids. V gave up 4 bases and J gave up 0 bases, with 9 bases separating them. Per germline, CDR1 MNHNY and CDR2 SVGAGI (reference sequence). CDR3: CASSSLGATNEKLFF. For the CDR3, the DNA is TGTGCCAGCAGTTCCCTTGGAGCAACTAATGAAAAACTGTTTTTT.

This chain connects TRBV2 to TRBJ2-4; D uncertain. Trimming pared 7 bases from V and 0 bases from J, leaving 13 bases between. Germline CDR1 reads SNHLY; CDR2 reads FYNNEI. The CDR3 is 15 amino acids. The CDR3 spells CASKAVPLAKNIQYF. In DNA form, the CDR3 reads TGTGCCAGCAAGGCGGTCCCTTTAGCCAAAAACATTCAGTACTTC.

J is TRBJ2-1 and V is TRBV12-3 or TRBV12-4; D is uncertain. V was clipped by 1 base and J by 7 bases, with 5 bases between them. The CDR3 spans 12 residues. The CDR3 protein is CASSLGRNEQFF. CDR3 sequence (DNA): TGTGCCAGCAGTTTAGGCCGGAATGAGCAGTTCTTC.

This chain links TRBV12-3 or TRBV12-4 with TRBJ1-1; possible D gene TRBD1, 5 bases. Trimming cost V 9 bases and J 3 bases, with 11 bases left between them. The CDR3 runs 12 residues. DNA of the CDR3: TGTGCCAGTCAGGGAATTGACACTGAAGCTTTCTTT. Protein: CASQGIDTEAFF.

This chain links TRBV4-2 with TRBJ2-3; maybe TRBD2 (5 bases). The CDR3 sequence is 19 residues long. Trimming shortened V by 0 bases and J by 1 base, and 20 bases separated the two germline ends. CDR1 LGHNA and CDR2 YNFKEQ come from the germline V gene. CDR3 in amino acids: CASSQDVGILVRGTDTQYF. DNA of the CDR3: TGTGCCAGCAGCCAAGATGTGGGGATACTAGTGAGGGGCACAGATACGCAGTATTTT.

The genes are TRBV5-1 and TRBJ2-7; 7 nucleotides line up with TRBD2. This CDR3 has 13 amino acids. V gave up 4 bases and J gave up 6 bases; unmatched junction bases: 7. Germline-derived CDR1 and CDR2 are SGHRS and YFSETQ. The CDR3 sequence: CASSAFSGLEQYF. The DNA for the CDR3 is TGCGCCAGCAGCGCATTTAGCGGGCTCGAGCAGTACTTC. The variable domain in full, with the rest retrieved from reference TRBV5-1 and TRBJ2-7, is KAGVTQTPRYLIKTRGQQVTLSCSPISGHRSVSWYQQTPGQGLQFLFEYFSETQRNKGNFPGRFSGRQFSNSRSEMNVSTLELGDSALYLCASSAFSGLEQYFGPGTRLTVT.